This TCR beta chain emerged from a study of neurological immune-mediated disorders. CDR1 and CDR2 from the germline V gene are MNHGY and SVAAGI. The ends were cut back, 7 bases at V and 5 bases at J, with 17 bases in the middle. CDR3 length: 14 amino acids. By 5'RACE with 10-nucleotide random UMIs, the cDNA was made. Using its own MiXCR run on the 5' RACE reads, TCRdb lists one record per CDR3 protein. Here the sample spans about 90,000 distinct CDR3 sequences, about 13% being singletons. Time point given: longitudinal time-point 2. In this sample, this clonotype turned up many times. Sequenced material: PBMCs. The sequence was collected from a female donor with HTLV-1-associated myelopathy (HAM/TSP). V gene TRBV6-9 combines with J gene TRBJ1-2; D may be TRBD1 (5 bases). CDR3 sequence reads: CASNTGVYWYGYTF. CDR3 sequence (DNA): TGTGCCAGCAACACGGGGGTGTACTGGTATGGCTACACCTTC.